This T cell receptor beta chain was identified during a study of blood T cell repertoires in COVID-19. Study context: COVID-19 samples, acute and convalescent, were from the United States, Italy and Spain. The analysed material was cDNA or gDNA that came from T cells, B-cell-depleted T cells, or PBMCs.

Study processing details: Amplification with reference gene primers provided the estimates of nucleated cell counts. Assay used: immunoSEQ multiplex PCR; TCRdb lists only in-frame clones, some missing. Clone size and V and J calls were adopted from that table, with D and trimming inferred from the DNA. Of more than 140,000 clones in the sample, around 90% were seen once. Germline assignment: CDR1 SQVTM and CDR2 ANQGSEA. V trimming: 7 bases; J trimming: 5 bases; junction bases outside the gene matches: 10. This CDR3 has 13 amino acids. The sequence was collected from a woman aged 55-69 years with acute or convalescent COVID-19. The chain has TRBV29-1 and TRBJ2-5, with 7 positions matching TRBD1. The sample was peripheral blood. The CDR3 nucleotides read TGCAGCGGACAGGTACAGGGGACGGAGACCCAGTACTTC. Translated, it gives CSGQVQGTETQYF.